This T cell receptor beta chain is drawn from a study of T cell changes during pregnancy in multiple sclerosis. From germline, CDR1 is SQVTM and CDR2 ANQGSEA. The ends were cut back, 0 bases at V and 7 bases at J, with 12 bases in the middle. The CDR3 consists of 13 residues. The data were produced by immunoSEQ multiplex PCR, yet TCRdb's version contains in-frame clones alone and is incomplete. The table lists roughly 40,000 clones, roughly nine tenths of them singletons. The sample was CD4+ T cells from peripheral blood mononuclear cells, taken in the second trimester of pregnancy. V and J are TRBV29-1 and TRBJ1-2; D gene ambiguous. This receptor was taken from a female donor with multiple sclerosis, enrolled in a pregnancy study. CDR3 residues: CSVEDLTRGGYTF. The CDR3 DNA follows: TGCAGCGTTGAAGATCTTACCCGGGGTGGCTACACCTTC.